The rows below give T cell receptor beta chains drawn from one sample of a study of Ad26.COV2.S vaccination and SARS-CoV-2 variants. Libraries were prepared by immunoSEQ multiplex PCR; TCRdb keeps only in-frame clonotypes and omits some of them. The sample includes hundreds of thousands of clones, 83% of them seen just once. Sequences were derived from peripheral blood, sampled in a trial of Ad26.COV2.S vaccine versus placebo. Receptors originate from a person between 18 and 65 years old who received the Ad26.COV2.S COVID-19 vaccine or a placebo. CDR3s leave out the opening cysteine and the closing phenylalanine or tryptophan. The D gene is left open where the match is weak. Clone size, where shown, is once, few, many, or a class for clones that have expanded.

J gene: TRBJ1-3
V gene: TRBV12-3/TRBV12-4
D gene: .
clone size: .
CDR3 protein: ASSSQGRNTIY

J gene: TRBJ2-1
V gene: TRBV7-3
D gene: TRBD2
clone size: .
CDR3 protein: ASSVAGGYNEQF

J gene: TRBJ1-1
V gene: TRBV11-2
D gene: .
clone size: .
CDR3 protein: ASSHFRGRMNTEAF

J gene: TRBJ1-1
V gene: TRBV11-3
D gene: TRBD1
clone size: .
CDR3 protein: ASSWDRMNTEAF

J gene: TRBJ1-1
V gene: TRBV6-2/TRBV6-3
D gene: .
clone size: .
CDR3 protein: ASSIIGEAF

J gene: TRBJ2-7
V gene: TRBV15
D gene: .
clone size: many
CDR3 protein: ATSRDPGTEQY

J gene: TRBJ2-2
V gene: TRBV3-1/TRBV3-2
D gene: TRBD2
clone size: .
CDR3 protein: ASSQDPSGATGELF

J gene: TRBJ1-4
V gene: TRBV3-1/TRBV3-2
D gene: TRBD1
clone size: few
CDR3 protein: ASSRATGDDEKLF

J gene: TRBJ2-1
V gene: TRBV5-1
D gene: .
clone size: .
CDR3 protein: ASSAPSSGGGNEQF

J gene: TRBJ1-1
V gene: TRBV6-6
D gene: .
clone size: once
CDR3 protein: ASSYWSRDTEAF

J gene: TRBJ2-3
V gene: TRBV3-1/TRBV3-2
D gene: .
clone size: once
CDR3 protein: ASSQEPAITDTQY

J gene: TRBJ2-5
V gene: TRBV7-2
D gene: .
clone size: .
CDR3 protein: ASSLTGSRETQY

J gene: TRBJ1-1
V gene: TRBV7-8
D gene: .
clone size: .
CDR3 protein: ASSLYGDKTEAF

J gene: TRBJ2-5
V gene: TRBV7-9
D gene: .
clone size: .
CDR3 protein: ASSLLTKETQY

J gene: TRBJ1-5
V gene: TRBV9
D gene: TRBD1
clone size: .
CDR3 protein: ASSVGTGGEQPQH

J gene: TRBJ2-2
V gene: TRBV12-5
D gene: TRBD2
clone size: .
CDR3 protein: ASGSSTIAGSTAGELF

J gene: TRBJ1-1
V gene: TRBV16
D gene: TRBD1
clone size: few
CDR3 protein: ASSPPTGGKRNTEAF

J gene: TRBJ2-7
V gene: TRBV6-2/TRBV6-3
D gene: TRBD2
clone size: .
CDR3 protein: ASSYSRLAGSYEQY

J gene: TRBJ2-7
V gene: TRBV7-3
D gene: .
clone size: once
CDR3 protein: ASSLTGGPLYEQY

J gene: TRBJ2-3
V gene: TRBV3-1/TRBV3-2
D gene: .
clone size: .
CDR3 protein: ASSRRVGTDTQY

J gene: TRBJ1-2
V gene: TRBV12-3/TRBV12-4
D gene: .
clone size: .
CDR3 protein: ASREGGGYGYT

J gene: TRBJ2-7
V gene: TRBV11-2
D gene: .
clone size: once
CDR3 protein: ASRYDSGSSYEQY

J gene: TRBJ1-5
V gene: TRBV19
D gene: TRBD1
clone size: .
CDR3 protein: ASSGGQGRSNQPQH

J gene: TRBJ2-1
V gene: TRBV11-2
D gene: TRBD2
clone size: .
CDR3 protein: ASSLVLAGGLNEQF

J gene: TRBJ2-3
V gene: TRBV6-5
D gene: .
clone size: .
CDR3 protein: ASTGSGGTDTQY

J gene: TRBJ1-6
V gene: TRBV11-2
D gene: .
clone size: .
CDR3 protein: ASSLYGSGSPLH